This T cell receptor beta chain came from a study of cytomegalovirus exposure and HLA in healthy donors. The CDR3 has 15 residues. The V gene's germline CDR1 is PRHDT and CDR2 FYEKMQ (reference sequence). V shed 1 base and J shed 0 bases, with 8 bases lying between them. Overall study results and limits: Per a prior analysis, the majority of TCR beta V segments were productive roughly 87% or roughly 30% of the time.

A multiplex PCR was run with 60 Vbeta primers and 13 Jbeta primers. TCRdb's table, derived via immunoSEQ multiplex PCR, lists solely in-frame clones and lacks some. The sample carries around 160,000 clones, over 75% recorded once. Concerning this clone: What it binds is unknown.

This chain links TRBV13 with TRBJ2-3, with D possibly matching TRBD2 (6 bases). This clonotype was obtained from a human donor in good health. Sequenced material: PBMCs. CDR3 sequence: CASSLAGESTDTQYF. CDR3 bases: TGTGCCAGCAGCTTAGCGGGGGAGAGCACAGATACGCAGTATTTT.